This paragraph reports one TCR beta chain. The data originate from a study of blood T cell repertoires in COVID-19. Study as a whole: The samples span acute and convalescent COVID-19 from the United States, Italy and Spain. The analysed material was cDNA or gDNA that came from T cells, B-cell-depleted T cells, or PBMCs.

In the original analysis: Amplified reference gene primers provided the basis for estimating nucleated cell counts. TCRdb keeps only in-frame clones here, not all; method: immunoSEQ multiplex PCR. The DNA was the basis for D and trimming; V, J and clone size are from that table. Of 55,000 to 75,000 clones in the sample, 80% to 85% were seen once. CDR1 MNHEY and CDR2 SMNVEV come from the germline V gene (reference sequence). The CDR3 has 15 residues. The trim removed 0 bases at V and 3 bases at J, leaving 2 bases unmatched. What was sequenced was peripheral blood. The J gene is TRBJ2-4, the V gene TRBV27; 7 bases map to TRBD2. The receptor was isolated from a man older than 75 with COVID-19, enrolled during active disease. Here the CDR3 DNA reads TGTGCCAGCAGTTTATCTAGCGGGTTCAAAAACATTCAGTACTTC. Translating gives CASSLSSGFKNIQYF.